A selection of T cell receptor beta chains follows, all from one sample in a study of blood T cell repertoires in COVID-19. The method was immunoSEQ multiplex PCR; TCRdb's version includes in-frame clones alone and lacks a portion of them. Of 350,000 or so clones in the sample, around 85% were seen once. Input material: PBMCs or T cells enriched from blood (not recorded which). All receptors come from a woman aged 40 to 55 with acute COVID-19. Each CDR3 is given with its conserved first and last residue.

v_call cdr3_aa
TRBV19 CASSIAGRGGYGYTF
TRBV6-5 CAIVQGRIYEQYF
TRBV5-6 CASSLRRVGQETQYF
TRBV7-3 CASSLRTSGGNTGELFF
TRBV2 CASRTLQGAYGYTF
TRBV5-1 CAAKRGAGDYQETQYF
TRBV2 CASRKQGEGNQPQHF
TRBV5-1 CASSLEAGPSGNTIYF
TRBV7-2 CASSPGGRGDEKLFF
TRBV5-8 CASSLNREQTYEKLFF
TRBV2 CASSLRDVQYF
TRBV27 CASSSGGYGYTF
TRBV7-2 CASSYTYEQYF
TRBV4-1 CASSQEPTAGGPTDTQYF
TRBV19 CASSWDRASGANVLTF